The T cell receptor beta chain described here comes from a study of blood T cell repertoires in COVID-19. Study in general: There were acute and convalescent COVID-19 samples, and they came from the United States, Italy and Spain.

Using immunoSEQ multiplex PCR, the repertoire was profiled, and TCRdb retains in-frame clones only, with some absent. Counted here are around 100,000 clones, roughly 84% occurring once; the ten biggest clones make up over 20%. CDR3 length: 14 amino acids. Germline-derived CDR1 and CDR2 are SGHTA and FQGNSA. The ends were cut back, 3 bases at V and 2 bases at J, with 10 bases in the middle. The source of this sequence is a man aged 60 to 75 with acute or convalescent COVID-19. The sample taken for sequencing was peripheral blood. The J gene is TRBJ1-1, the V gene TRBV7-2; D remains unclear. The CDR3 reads CASSFSRGNTEAFF. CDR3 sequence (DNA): TGTGCCAGCAGCTTTTCTCGGGGAAACACTGAAGCTTTCTTT.